The sequence of this TCR beta chain was determined in a study of T cell responses to AZD1222 COVID-19 vaccine. For the study at large: Some second doses came at about 4 weeks and others at about 12 weeks; these were pooled. Study-wide points: The donors showed a predominance of white British ancestry and of females, with possible underestimation of clonal diversity.

To note about this clone: Its antigen is unidentified.

Only in-frame clones appear in the TCRdb table, and some are missing; sequencing was by immunoSEQ multiplex PCR. The profile shows tens of thousands of clones, more than 85% of them singletons. The source of this sequence is an adult in good health. Here the sequenced sample was peripheral blood, taken on day 0 of AZD1222 vaccination.

The CDR3 sequence is CASSDGTGGRTDTQYF. The CDR3 DNA sequence: TGTGCCAGCAGTGACGGGACGGGGGGGCGCACAGATACGCAGTATTTT. V is TRBV2 and J is TRBJ2-3; 8 bases map to TRBD2. Germline values: CDR1 SNHLY, CDR2 FYNNEI. V dropped 3 bases and J dropped 1; count of bases not matched to a gene: 6. The CDR3 sequence is 16 residues long.